This entry concerns a single T cell receptor (beta chain). The antigen is not known. The sample is drawn from a study of post-analysis software for immune sequencing data. Overall study context: The study covered relapsing-remitting, secondary progressive and progressive-relapsing courses of multiple sclerosis. Study results and caveats: TRBV5-6, TRBV5-1 and TRBV20-1 were among roughly 5 TRBV segments more frequent in patients than controls.

cDNA libraries of TCR beta carried unique molecular identifiers. The T cell input of about 1 to 10 million gave about half a million cDNA molecules. TCRdb recomputed calls from the PCR reads with MiXCR, one row per CDR3 protein. The sample carries roughly 800,000 distinct CDR3 sequences, roughly 29% recorded once. This CDR3 comprises 15 residues. The germline V gene has CDR1 MDHEN and CDR2 SYDVKM. V was pared by 10 bases and J by 8 bases, with 25 bases between. Sample: blood. This chain joins TRBV28 and TRBJ2-3; possible D gene TRBD2, 5 bases. This TCR was recovered from a girl aged 10-17 years with multiple sclerosis. CDR3: CATDTLGSGALTQYF. The CDR3, as DNA: TGTGCCACCGATACGCTAGGAAGCGGTGCCCTTACGCAGTATTTT.